These T cell receptor beta chains were read from a single sample in a study of monozygotic twins with inflammatory bowel disease. TCRdb reprocessed the 5' RACE reads and reports one entry per CDR3 protein, with no DNA. The sample includes some 150,000 distinct CDR3 sequences. The sample consisted of blood. These receptors all stem from a human donor with ulcerative colitis or Crohn's disease, or a healthy co-twin of an affected twin (not recorded which). CDR3s include the opening cysteine and the closing phenylalanine or tryptophan.

J gene: TRBJ2-3
V gene: TRBV28
CDR3 protein: CASRRSGGRTDTQYF

J gene: TRBJ2-1
V gene: TRBV7-6
CDR3 protein: CASSYGGGLNEQFF

J gene: TRBJ2-7
V gene: TRBV28
CDR3 protein: CASSLSPGTAYEQYF

J gene: TRBJ1-3
V gene: TRBV12-3/TRBV12-4
CDR3 protein: CASREQGGGNTIYF

J gene: TRBJ1-5
V gene: TRBV5-6
CDR3 protein: CASSLAKGEWGNQPQHF

J gene: TRBJ2-5
V gene: TRBV6-1
CDR3 protein: CASSLFDRMETQYF

J gene: TRBJ2-2
V gene: TRBV3-1
CDR3 protein: CASSQTTSGELFF

J gene: TRBJ1-5
V gene: TRBV5-1
CDR3 protein: CASSLTGASNQPQHF

J gene: TRBJ2-5
V gene: TRBV18
CDR3 protein: CASLQGARVQETQYF

J gene: TRBJ2-3
V gene: TRBV12-3/TRBV12-4
CDR3 protein: CASKRQGAGWDTQYF

J gene: TRBJ2-2
V gene: TRBV18
CDR3 protein: CASSPFEYRAGELFF

J gene: TRBJ2-1
V gene: TRBV29-1
CDR3 protein: CSVLSGTTYNEQFF

J gene: TRBJ2-3
V gene: TRBV5-1
CDR3 protein: CASTQSGSKADTQYF

J gene: TRBJ2-5
V gene: TRBV6-1
CDR3 protein: CASSPMVGPGETQYF

J gene: TRBJ1-2
V gene: TRBV7-8
CDR3 protein: CASSPLTANYGYTF

J gene: TRBJ2-1
V gene: TRBV15
CDR3 protein: CATSRDPGARNEQFF

J gene: TRBJ2-5
V gene: TRBV12-3/TRBV12-4
CDR3 protein: CASSLSRGGGETQYF

J gene: TRBJ2-1
V gene: TRBV6-6
CDR3 protein: CASRYMAYNEQFF

J gene: TRBJ2-1
V gene: TRBV5-1
CDR3 protein: CASSLEPGSPGNEQFF

J gene: TRBJ2-3
V gene: TRBV20-1
CDR3 protein: CSAREAGTDTQYF

J gene: TRBJ1-5
V gene: TRBV23-1
CDR3 protein: CASSQFTEGDNQPQHF

J gene: TRBJ2-7
V gene: TRBV20-1
CDR3 protein: CGARDRLAYEQYF

J gene: TRBJ1-1
V gene: TRBV5-1
CDR3 protein: CASVPGGGLNTEAFF

J gene: TRBJ2-3
V gene: TRBV20-1
CDR3 protein: CSAIRPRVPTDTQYF

J gene: TRBJ2-5
V gene: TRBV5-1
CDR3 protein: CASSFRPGQETQYF

J gene: TRBJ2-7
V gene: TRBV20-1
CDR3 protein: CSARAPASNSYEQYF

J gene: TRBJ1-1
V gene: TRBV7-9
CDR3 protein: CASTRTGMNTEAFF

J gene: TRBJ2-3
V gene: TRBV4-2
CDR3 protein: CASSRTGPHTDTQYF

J gene: TRBJ1-1
V gene: TRBV20-1
CDR3 protein: CTPTGGNTEAFF

J gene: TRBJ1-5
V gene: TRBV12-2
CDR3 protein: CASRLCLGCPNQPQHF

J gene: TRBJ2-1
V gene: TRBV3-1
CDR3 protein: CASSGGGEQFF

J gene: TRBJ1-6
V gene: TRBV20-1
CDR3 protein: CSVGQADSPLHF

J gene: TRBJ2-1
V gene: TRBV19
CDR3 protein: CASSTPGRNEQFF

J gene: TRBJ1-3
V gene: TRBV5-6
CDR3 protein: CASSLVAADGNTIYF

J gene: TRBJ2-5
V gene: TRBV4-2
CDR3 protein: CASSQDQTGGEETQYF

J gene: TRBJ2-7
V gene: TRBV28
CDR3 protein: CASSLRTGNYEQYF

J gene: TRBJ2-3
V gene: TRBV7-3
CDR3 protein: CASSLNPALAGVGTDTQYF

J gene: TRBJ2-7
V gene: TRBV6-5
CDR3 protein: CASSYSTQAGASYEQYF

J gene: TRBJ1-5
V gene: TRBV20-1
CDR3 protein: CSANRVNQPQHF

J gene: TRBJ2-5
V gene: TRBV7-2
CDR3 protein: CASTQGRGEETQYF

J gene: TRBJ2-7
V gene: TRBV7-2
CDR3 protein: CASSLETGPYEQYF

J gene: TRBJ1-1
V gene: TRBV10-3
CDR3 protein: CAISETGAEAFF

J gene: TRBJ1-6
V gene: TRBV10-3
CDR3 protein: CANAKTGDSPLHF

J gene: TRBJ1-3
V gene: TRBV7-6
CDR3 protein: CASSLQSGNTIYF

J gene: TRBJ1-4
V gene: TRBV15
CDR3 protein: CATSDTGLLAEKLFF

J gene: TRBJ1-5
V gene: TRBV7-2
CDR3 protein: CASSFMIGEPQHF

J gene: TRBJ2-3
V gene: TRBV10-3
CDR3 protein: CAISTPGGEGDTQYF

J gene: TRBJ1-5
V gene: TRBV20-1
CDR3 protein: CSAREGGTESQPQHF

J gene: TRBJ1-2
V gene: TRBV27
CDR3 protein: CASSYGTNYGYTF

J gene: TRBJ2-7
V gene: TRBV6-2/TRBV6-3
CDR3 protein: CASSRTSGSGLAEQYF